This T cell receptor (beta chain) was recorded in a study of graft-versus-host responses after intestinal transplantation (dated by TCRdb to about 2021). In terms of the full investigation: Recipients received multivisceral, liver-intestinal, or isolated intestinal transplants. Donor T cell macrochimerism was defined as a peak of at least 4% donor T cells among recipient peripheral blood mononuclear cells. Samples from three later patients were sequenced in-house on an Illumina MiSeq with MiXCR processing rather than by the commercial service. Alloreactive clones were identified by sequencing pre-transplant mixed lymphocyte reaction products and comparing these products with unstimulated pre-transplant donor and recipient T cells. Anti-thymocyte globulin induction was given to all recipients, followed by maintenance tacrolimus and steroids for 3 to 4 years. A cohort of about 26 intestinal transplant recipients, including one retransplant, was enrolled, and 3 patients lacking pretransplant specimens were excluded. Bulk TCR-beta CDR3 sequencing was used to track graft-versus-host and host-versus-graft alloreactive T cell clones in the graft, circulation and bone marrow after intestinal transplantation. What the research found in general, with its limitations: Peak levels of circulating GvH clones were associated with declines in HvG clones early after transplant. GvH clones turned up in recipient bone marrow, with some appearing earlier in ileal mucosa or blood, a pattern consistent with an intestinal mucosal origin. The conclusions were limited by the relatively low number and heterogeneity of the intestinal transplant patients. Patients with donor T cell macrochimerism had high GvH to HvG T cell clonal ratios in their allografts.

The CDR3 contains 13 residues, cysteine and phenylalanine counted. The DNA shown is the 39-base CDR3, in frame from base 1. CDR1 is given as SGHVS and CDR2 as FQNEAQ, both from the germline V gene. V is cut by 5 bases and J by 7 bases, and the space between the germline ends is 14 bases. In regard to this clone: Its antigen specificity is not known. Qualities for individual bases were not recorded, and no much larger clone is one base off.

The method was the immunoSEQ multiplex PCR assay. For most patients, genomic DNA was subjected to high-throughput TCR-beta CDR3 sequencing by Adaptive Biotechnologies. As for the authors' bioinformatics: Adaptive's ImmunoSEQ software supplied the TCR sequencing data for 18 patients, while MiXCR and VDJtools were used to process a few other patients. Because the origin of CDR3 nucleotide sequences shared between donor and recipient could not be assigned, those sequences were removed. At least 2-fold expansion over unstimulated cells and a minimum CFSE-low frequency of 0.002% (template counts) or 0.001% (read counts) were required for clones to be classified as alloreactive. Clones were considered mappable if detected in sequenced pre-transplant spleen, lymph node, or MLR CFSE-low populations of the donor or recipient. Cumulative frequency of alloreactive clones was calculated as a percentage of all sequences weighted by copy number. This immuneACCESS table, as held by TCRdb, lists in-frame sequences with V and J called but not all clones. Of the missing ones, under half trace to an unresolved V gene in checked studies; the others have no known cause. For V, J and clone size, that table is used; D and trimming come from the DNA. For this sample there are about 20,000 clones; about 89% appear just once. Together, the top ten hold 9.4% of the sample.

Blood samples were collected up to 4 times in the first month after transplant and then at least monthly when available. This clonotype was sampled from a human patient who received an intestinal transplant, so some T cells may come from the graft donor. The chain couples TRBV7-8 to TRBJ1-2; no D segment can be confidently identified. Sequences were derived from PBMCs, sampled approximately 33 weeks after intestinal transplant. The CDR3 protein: CASSHLYAGGYTF. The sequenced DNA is TGTGCCAGCAGCCACCTGTACGCGGGTGGCTACACCTTC. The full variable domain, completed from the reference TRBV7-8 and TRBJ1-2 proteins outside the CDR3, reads GAGVSQSPRYKVAKRGQDVALRCDPISGHVSLFWYQQALGQGPEFLTYFQNEAQLDKSGLPSDRFFAERPEGSVSTLKIQRTQQEDSAVYLCASSHLYAGGYTFGSGTRLTVV.